These 32 T cell receptor beta chains came from one sample sequenced in a study of cytomegalovirus exposure and HLA in healthy donors. The study ran its PCR with 60 Vbeta and 13 Jbeta primers. The table came from immunoSEQ multiplex PCR; TCRdb's copy has only in-frame clones and leaves some out. The repertoire includes 58,000 or so clones, 60% to 80% of them detected once, and less than 25% sits in the top ten. Sequenced sample: PBMCs. The receptor source for this set is a woman aged 35 to 49 in good health and CMV-seropositive.

This chain joins TRBV4-1 and TRBJ1-1; tentative D call: TRBD1 (5 bases). In germline, CDR1 is MGHRA, CDR2 YSYEKL. The CDR3 is made up of 13 amino acids. Trimming cost V 4 bases and J 4 bases, with 10 bases left between them. The CDR3 sequence: CASSRWGGTEAFF. The CDR3 region has the DNA TGCGCCAGCAGCCGGTGGGGGGGCACTGAAGCTTTCTTT.

The chain uses TRBV6-1 and TRBJ2-7, with no clear D. V dropped 3 bases and J dropped 3 bases, with 9 bases sitting between them. The V gene's germline CDR1 is MNHNS and CDR2 SASEGT. The CDR3 runs 13 residues. CDR3 residues: CASSDESYYEQYF. DNA for the CDR3: TGTGCCAGCAGTGATGAGTCGTACTACGAGCAGTACTTC.

This clone was counted a few times. CDR3 bases: TGTGCCAGCAGCGCCGGGGGGGTCGACTACACCTTC. Its protein product is CASSAGGVDYTF. V usage is TRBV5-6 and J usage is TRBJ1-2; tentatively, D is TRBD1 (5 bases). From germline, CDR1 is SGHDT and CDR2 YYEEEE. Trimming left V 4 bases short and J 10 bases short, with 14 bases between. CDR3 length: 12 amino acids.

CDR3 nucleotides: TGTGCCAGCAGCTTAGTCTACAGGGTGAATAATTCACCCCTCCACTTT. Its translation is CASSLVYRVNNSPLHF. The chain links TRBV7-2 to TRBJ1-6; maybe TRBD1 (6 bases). Germline lookup yields CDR1 SGHTA and CDR2 FQGNSA. The CDR3 contains 16 residues. Trimming pared 1 base from V and 5 bases from J, leaving 12 bases between. The whole variable domain, filled in from reference TRBV7-2 and TRBJ1-6, reads GAGVSQSPSNKVTEKGKDVELRCDPISGHTALYWYRQSLGQGLEFLIYFQGNSAPDKSGLPSDRFSAERTGGSVSTLTIQRTQQEDSAVYLCASSLVYRVNNSPLHFGNGTRLTVT.

The V call is TRBV29-1, the J call TRBJ1-1, with 7 nucleotides matching TRBD1. Germline V gene data show CDR1 as SQVTM and CDR2 as ANQGSEA. The CDR3 length is 15 residues. V trimming: 7 bases; J trimming: 0 bases; junction bases outside the gene matches: 11. DNA for the CDR3: TGCAGCGCTGTTTTCAGGGGGGCTATGAACACTGAAGCTTTCTTT. It yields the protein CSAVFRGAMNTEAFF. Variable domain in full (rest from reference TRBV29-1 and TRBJ1-1): SAVISQKPSRDICQRGTSLTIQCQVDSQVTMMFWYRQQPGQSLTLIATANQGSEATYESGFVIDKFPISRPNLTFSTLTVSNMSPEDSSIYLCSAVFRGAMNTEAFFGQGTRLTVV.

The V call is TRBV7-8, the J call TRBJ2-2; tentatively, D is TRBD1 (5 bases). Per the germline V gene, CDR1 is SGHVS and CDR2 is FQNEAQ. V lost 5 bases to trimming and J lost 7 bases, with 20 bases between them. The length of the CDR3 is 16 residues. The CDR3 loop reads CASSQSGQVNGGELFF. CDR3 DNA sequence: TGTGCCAGCAGCCAATCAGGGCAGGTTAACGGCGGGGAGCTGTTTTTT.

The chain employs TRBV27 and TRBJ2-1, with 9 nucleotides matching TRBD2. The junction had 6 bases not matched to a gene; V was cut back by 8 bases and J by 1 base. Germline-derived CDR1 and CDR2 are MNHEY and SMNVEV (reference sequence). This CDR3 spans 15 amino acids. The CDR3 DNA follows: TGTGCCAGCCGGAATAGCGGGGGTTCCTACAATGAGCAGTTCTTC. Translating gives CASRNSGGSYNEQFF.

V and J are TRBV7-8 and TRBJ2-7, with 8 nucleotides matching TRBD2. Per germline, CDR1 SGHVS and CDR2 FQNEAQ. The CDR3 spans 15 residues. V lost 2 bases and J lost 6; bases outside the gene matches: 9. The CDR3 region has the DNA TGTGCCAGCAGCTTACCACTAGCGGCAGCTGGCGAGCAGTACTTC. This codes for CASSLPLAAAGEQYF.

This chain joins TRBV6-1 and TRBJ1-5; D remains ambiguous. The CDR3 sequence is 15 residues long. V was clipped by 1 base and J by 7 bases, with 14 bases between them. Germline CDR1 MNHNS, CDR2 SASEGT. DNA of the CDR3: TGTGCCAGCAGTGAAGAAGTGTTCCGGGAACAGCCCCAGCATTTT. Its translation is CASSEEVFREQPQHF.

This clone has only a few counts. The rearrangement uses TRBV6-5 and TRBJ2-1; D not resolved. From germline, CDR1 is MNHEY and CDR2 SVGAGI. V dropped 7 bases and J dropped 6 bases, with 7 bases sitting between them. The CDR3 spans 11 residues. The CDR3 sequence is CASTQRNEQFF. The CDR3 DNA reads TGTGCCAGCACCCAGCGCAATGAGCAGTTCTTC.

CDR3 sequence (DNA): TGCGCCAGCAGCCAATACTGGAGCGGGGGGGCCTCCGGCGGGGAGCTGTTTTTT. Amino acid sequence: CASSQYWSGGASGGELFF. The rearrangement links TRBV4-1 to TRBJ2-2; 10 bases map to TRBD2. Germline V gene data show CDR1 as MGHRA and CDR2 as YSYEKL. V lost 2 bases and J lost 7; bases outside the gene matches: 13. This CDR3 spans 18 amino acids.

The chain employs TRBV6-1 and TRBJ2-3; a possible D gene is TRBD2 (6 bases). CDR3 length equals 15 residues. Germline V gene data show CDR1 as MNHNS and CDR2 as SASEGT. V was cut by 4 bases and J by 0 bases, with 11 bases left in between. The CDR3 DNA is TGTGCCAGCAGTGCACCCGGGGGAAGCACAGATACGCAGTATTTT. This codes for CASSAPGGSTDTQYF.

V usage is TRBV4-1 and J usage is TRBJ2-3; 8 nucleotides align to TRBD2. V gave up 5 bases and J gave up 2 bases; unmatched junction bases: 9. CDR3 length equals 16 residues. Looked up from germline, CDR1 is MGHRA and CDR2 is YSYEKL. The CDR3 DNA reads TGCGCCAGCAGCGATGGATACGGGGGGGTCACAGATACGCAGTATTTT. It yields the protein CASSDGYGGVTDTQYF.

This clone has a single count. The chain couples TRBV19 to TRBJ1-1; D not resolved. The V gene lost 5 bases and the J gene lost 7 bases, with 11 bases spanning the gap. Germline V gene lookup returns CDR1 LNHDA and CDR2 SQIVND (reference sequence). This CDR3 contains 12 residues. This CDR3 reads CASSEDAIEAFF. The CDR3 DNA is TGTGCCAGTAGTGAGGATGCGATTGAAGCTTTCTTT.

The chain has TRBV27 and TRBJ2-6, with unresolved D. There are 13 residues in the CDR3. V was trimmed by 5 bases and J by 2 bases, leaving 4 bases between them. Germline-derived CDR1 and CDR2 are MNHEY and SMNVEV (reference sequence). In DNA form, the CDR3 reads TGTGCCAGCAGTCTAACTGGGGCCAACGTCCTGACTTTC. Protein: CASSLTGANVLTF. The full variable domain, in which reference TRBV27 and TRBJ2-6 provide the parts outside the CDR3, is EAQVTQNPRYLITVTGKKLTVTCSQNMNHEYMSWYRQDPGLGLRQIYYSMNVEVTDKGDVPEGYKVSRKEKRNFPLILESPSPNQTSLYFCASSLTGANVLTFGAGSRLTVL.

V usage is TRBV9 and J usage is TRBJ1-4; 7 bases map to TRBD1. This CDR3 has 14 residues. The V segment lost 2 bases and the J segment 11 bases; nucleotides outside the gene matches: 9. Germline V gene data show CDR1 as SGDLS and CDR2 as YYNGEE. CDR3 loop: CASSVETGSRKLFF. CDR3 nucleotide sequence: TGTGCCAGCAGCGTGGAGACAGGGTCGCGGAAACTGTTTTTT.

The rearrangement joins TRBV11-2 to TRBJ1-5; 7 bases are a match to TRBD1. This CDR3 contains 14 residues. After removal of 4 bases from V and 3 bases from J, the junction contained 3 bases not matched to a gene. Germline loops: CDR1 SGHAT, CDR2 FQNNGV. The CDR3 DNA sequence: TGTGCCAGCAGCTCAGGACAGGTCAATCAGCCCCAGCATTTT. Translated, it gives CASSSGQVNQPQHF.

The chain couples TRBV30 to TRBJ2-3; D is perhaps TRBD1 (5 bases). The J call may not be correct, given that the DNA end is closer to TRBJ1-5. Germline-derived CDR1 and CDR2 are GTSNPN and SVGIG (reference sequence). This CDR3 contains 16 residues. CDR3 residues: CAWSLPPRLAGDTQHF. CDR3 bases: TGTGCCTGGAGTCTACCCCCCAGACTAGCGGGGGATACGCAGCATTTT.

The chain combines TRBV14 with TRBJ2-7; tentatively, D is TRBD1 (6 bases). V shed 0 bases and J shed 0 bases, with 9 bases lying between them. Per the germline V gene, CDR1 is SGHDN and CDR2 is FVKESK. The CDR3 spans 15 residues. The CDR3 protein is CASSQETGSSYEQYF. The CDR3 coding sequence is TGTGCCAGCAGCCAAGAAACAGGGAGCTCCTACGAGCAGTACTTC.

Here the CDR3 reads CASSQGYPGTGDGYTF. The CDR3 region has the DNA TGCGCCAGCAGCCAAGGGTATCCCGGGACAGGGGATGGCTACACCTTC. This chain uses TRBV4-1 with TRBJ1-2; 10 nucleotides align to TRBD1. Germline lookup yields CDR1 MGHRA and CDR2 YSYEKL. This CDR3 is 16 amino acids long. V shed 1 base, J shed 6 bases, and the junction held 8 bases outside the gene matches.

This chain links TRBV7-9 with TRBJ2-7; 12 nucleotides match TRBD2. Germline CDR1 and CDR2: SEHNR and FQNEAQ (reference sequence). Losses at the gene ends were 2 bases for V and 4 bases for J; bases not matched to a gene: 9. The CDR3 runs to 17 residues. CDR3 sequence: CASSLTRTSGTAYEQYF. As DNA, the CDR3 is TGTGCCAGCAGCTTAACAAGGACTAGCGGGACAGCGTACGAGCAGTACTTC.

This clone was observed a handful of times. The V gene is TRBV5-6, the J gene TRBJ2-5; possibly TRBD1 for D (5 bases). V shed 4 bases and J shed 2 bases, with 18 bases lying between them. The V gene's germline CDR1 is SGHDT and CDR2 YYEEEE. This CDR3 region has 16 residues. CDR3 amino acids: CASSGRHRPRQETQYF. In DNA, the CDR3 is TGTGCCAGCAGCGGGCGCCACAGGCCGAGACAAGAGACCCAGTACTTC.

The rearrangement uses TRBV25-1 and TRBJ1-2, with D perhaps TRBD1 (6 bases). V was shortened by 3 bases and J by 2 bases, with 10 bases between the two germline ends. The CDR3 spans 14 residues. Germline CDR1 is MGHDK and CDR2 is SYGVNS. CDR3 loop: CASSEGGRNYGYTF. CDR3 sequence (DNA): TGTGCCAGCAGTGAGGGGGGGCGGAACTATGGCTACACCTTC.

The chain has TRBV6-1 and TRBJ2-7, with D possibly matching TRBD1 (5 bases). The CDR3 extends over 12 amino acids. Germline loops: CDR1 MNHNS, CDR2 SASEGT. Trimming stripped 2 bases from V and 3 bases from J, with 5 bases between. CDR3: CASSEQGYEQYF. CDR3 in DNA: TGTGCCAGCAGTGAACAGGGCTACGAGCAGTACTTC.

This clone came up a few times. This sequence joins TRBV30 and TRBJ2-5, with 7 positions matching TRBD1. TRBJ2-7 explains the end of the DNA better; the J call may be wrong. This CDR3 is 15 amino acids long. Germline assignment: CDR1 GTSNPN and CDR2 SVGIG (reference sequence). For the CDR3, the DNA is TGTGCCTGGAGTGGGGCAGGGGGAATGGGGAGCGAGCAGTACTTC. It encodes CAWSGAGGMGSEQYF.

The genes are TRBV7-2 and TRBJ2-2; 8 positions match TRBD2. Looked up from germline, CDR1 is SGHTA and CDR2 is FQGNSA. The CDR3 extends over 17 amino acids. The V and J ends lost 5 bases and 5 bases, in that order; junction bases with no gene match: 13. The DNA for the CDR3 is TGTGCCAGCAGCCCTCGAGGCGGGGGGCCCCCGACCGGGGAGCTGTTTTTT. Encoded protein: CASSPRGGGPPTGELFF.

The chain joins TRBV7-2 to TRBJ1-6; no clear D. Per the germline V gene, CDR1 is SGHTA and CDR2 is FQGNSA. The CDR3 runs to 13 residues. Trimming left V 1 base short and J 7 bases short, with 5 bases between. This CDR3 reads CASSLDMNSPLHF. The CDR3 DNA is TGTGCCAGCAGCTTAGATATGAATTCACCCCTCCACTTT. The full variable domain, completed using reference TRBV7-2 and TRBJ1-6, is GAGVSQSPSNKVTEKGKDVELRCDPISGHTALYWYRQSLGQGLEFLIYFQGNSAPDKSGLPSDRFSAERTGGSVSTLTIQRTQQEDSAVYLCASSLDMNSPLHFGNGTRLTVT.

Only one count was recorded for this clone. The chain carries TRBV4-1 and TRBJ1-6; D not certain. Germline V CDR1 and CDR2: MGHRA, YSYEKL. This CDR3 is 14 amino acids long. The V and J ends lost 0 bases and 16 bases respectively, with 16 bases between them. CDR3 sequence (DNA): TGCGCCAGCAGCCAAGAAAGCAGGCCCAAAAGACTCCACTTT. It yields the protein CASSQESRPKRLHF.

The J gene is TRBJ2-1, the V gene TRBV28; 8 nucleotides match TRBD2. This CDR3 spans 15 amino acids. With 5 bases clipped from V and 4 bases from J, the junction kept 7 bases outside the gene matches. The germline gives CDR1 MDHEN, CDR2 SYDVKM. CDR3 DNA: TGTGCCAGCAGTCGGGGGGGGCAGTTTTACAATGAGCAGTTCTTC. It yields the protein CASSRGGQFYNEQFF.

V and J are TRBV5-8 and TRBJ1-2; weak D call: TRBD1 (5 bases). CDR3 size: 15 residues. V was pared by 3 bases and J by 6 bases, with 18 bases between. Germline lookup yields CDR1 SGHTS and CDR2 YDEGEE. The CDR3 loop is CASSSGHIPGHGYTF. The CDR3 coding sequence is TGTGCCAGCAGCTCCGGACATATACCGGGTCATGGCTACACCTTC.

The gene calls are TRBV9 and TRBJ2-3; 9 bases are shared with TRBD2. Germline CDR1 is SGDLS and CDR2 is YYNGEE. V shed 3 bases, J shed 4 bases, and the junction held 9 bases outside the gene matches. The CDR3 sequence is 16 residues long. CDR3 nucleotides: TGTGCCAGCAGCGAGATGGCGGGGGGGCTGGCAGATACGCAGTATTTT. Translation gives CASSEMAGGLADTQYF.

The chain recombines TRBV2 with TRBJ1-1; D possibly corresponds to TRBD1 (5 bases). Per the germline V gene, CDR1 is SNHLY and CDR2 is FYNNEI. Trimming stripped 4 bases from V and 1 base from J, with 7 bases between. This CDR3 is 13 amino acids long. Here the CDR3 reads CASSGDRNTEAFF. The CDR3 nucleotides read TGTGCCAGCAGTGGCGACAGGAACACTGAAGCTTTCTTT.